This TCR beta chain is from a study of T cell clonality in common variable immunodeficiency. A few counts support this clone. Its target is not known. Study findings and constraints: Fewer deletions and N-nucleotide insertions were reportedly seen in common variable immunodeficiency TCR beta sequences.

CVID subjects were 15 female and some 28 male, aged roughly 8 to 65. Patients and controls were mostly of Caucasian heritage. Clones were sequenced by immunoSEQ multiplex PCR, and TCRdb holds only the in-frame ones, with some missing. The sample was found to contain about 42,000 clones, and every one recurs. The sequence was collected from a human donor with common variable immunodeficiency. Sequences were obtained from peripheral blood mononuclear cells.

CDR3 sequence: CASSIVRGNTEAFF. The DNA read from the CDR3 is TGTGCCAGTAGTATAGTCAGGGGGAACACTGAA. J is TRBJ1-1 and V is TRBV19; a possible D gene is TRBD1 (6 bases). The DNA ends 3 residues before the CDR3 does, and the rest of the CDR3 is filled in from the germline J gene. The V and J ends lost 1 base and 1 base respectively, with 7 bases between them. The germline CDR1 and CDR2 sequences are LNHDA and SQIVND (reference sequence). The CDR3 loop spans 14 amino acids.